This T cell receptor beta chain was sequenced for a study of cytomegalovirus exposure and HLA in healthy donors. Study-wide results and caveats: The authors reported that TCR beta sequences could predict HLA-A and HLA-B alleles. These predictions were accurate for most subjects in the first cohort. About 87% or about 30% of the time was how often most TCR beta V segments were productive, according to an earlier analysis. Researchers catalogued approximately 170 TCR beta chains as cytomegalovirus-associated. Later on, a genetic analysis was performed. It linked a missense variant in DCLRE1C with V- and J-gene trimming of TCR beta.

The PCR had 60 Vbeta and 13 Jbeta primers. Using immunoSEQ multiplex PCR, the repertoire was profiled, and TCRdb retains in-frame clones only, with some absent. The sample has about 180,000 clones, 70% to 75% seen once. As for this clone: The antigen remains unidentified.

The sample comprised PBMCs. The clonotype originates from a male donor in good health and CMV-seronegative.

Here the CDR3 reads CASSLAASGDDSYNEQFF. The CDR3 nucleotides read TGTGCCAGCAGCTTAGCGGCTAGCGGGGACGACTCCTACAATGAGCAGTTCTTC. The chain links TRBV7-9 to TRBJ2-1, with 9 bases matching TRBD2. The V segment lost 0 bases and the J segment 0 bases; nucleotides outside the gene matches: 6. This CDR3 is 18 amino acids long. The germline gives CDR1 SEHNR, CDR2 FQNEAQ (reference sequence).